This is a list of T cell receptor beta chains from one sample in a study of blood T cells in healthy people across ages. Using its own MiXCR run on the 5' RACE reads, TCRdb lists one record per CDR3 protein. The sample lists hundreds of thousands of distinct CDR3 sequences; 32% were seen once. The sequenced sample was blood. The receptors were sampled from an elderly woman in good health. The conserved cysteine and the conserved F or W are not part of the CDR3 here.

J gene,V gene,CDR3 protein
TRBJ1-1,TRBV7-3,ASSLTPGTEAF
TRBJ2-7,TRBV12-3/TRBV12-4,ASSTTGGRYEQY
TRBJ1-1,TRBV6-5,ASRGSGGNAEAF
TRBJ2-2,TRBV28,ASSFPHGVTGELF
TRBJ1-6,TRBV15,ATSSGTGNSPLH
TRBJ2-3,TRBV7-7,ASSPRLAAAGDTQY
TRBJ2-1,TRBV28,ASSSSTGGDYNEQF
TRBJ2-1,TRBV14,ASSQYAGGGEQF
TRBJ2-1,TRBV20-1,SASPDGAGGRNEQF
TRBJ1-3,TRBV7-9,ASSPITASGNTIY
TRBJ1-1,TRBV12-3/TRBV12-4,ASTLRAQGTEAF
TRBJ2-1,TRBV20-1,SALGLAGGSYNEQF
TRBJ1-1,TRBV12-5,ASGLTVNTEAF
TRBJ1-6,TRBV2,ASSEPDRVAPPLH
TRBJ1-4,TRBV20-1,SARGDATNEKLF
TRBJ2-1,TRBV7-2,ASSPRIDRGGNEQF
TRBJ1-5,TRBV25-1,ASSEGADFNQPQH
TRBJ2-3,TRBV11-2,ASSLGVGARTDTQY
TRBJ2-7,TRBV5-1,ASSLGLAGGRLSYEQY
-,TRBV5-1,ASSFHRGRYEQY
-,TRBV28,ASSFAQGGGGTQY
TRBJ2-3,TRBV5-1,ASSLLTPDTQY
TRBJ2-2,TRBV6-1,ASIAVNTGELF
TRBJ2-7,TRBV20-1,SARGGSGSPYEQY
TRBJ2-1,TRBV20-1,SAPLANEQF